The subject of this entry is one T cell receptor (beta chain). The target of this receptor is not known. No base quality information exists; no much larger clone differs at one position. The CDR3 sequence holds 10 residues, the cysteine and phenylalanine included. The sequence is cut down to CDR3 DNA, 30 bases in frame from base 1. As encoded in the germline V gene, CDR1 is MDHEN while CDR2 is SYDVKM. Trimming removed 8 bases from V and 14 bases from J; the gene matches leave 2 bases unexplained. This specimen belongs to a study of shared clonotypes between healthy human individuals (dated by TCRdb to the early 2020s). About the full investigation: The cohort included three men and a couple of women between 18 and 49 years of age. Per donor, three plates each were used for CD4 naive and CD4 memory, two for CD8 naive, and one for CD8 memory. Libraries were prepared and TCR repertoires were sequenced by different laboratories using diverse techniques, in order to increase sequencing depth and limit assay-specific biases. Each donor's leukapheresis produced roughly between roughly 0.9 and 9 billion PBMCs. Blood TCR repertoires of a handful of healthy adults were deeply sequenced to estimate repertoire size and the extent of clonotype sharing between individuals.

The donors were healthy, HIV-negative adults who had no recently reported acute infections or vaccinations. All donors were Caucasian adults living in Nashville, Tennessee, USA. Magnetic negative selection was used to enrich CD4+ T cells, after which naive cells were positively selected on CD45RA and the negative fraction became the memory subset. Blood was collected by leukapheresis, and PBMCs were isolated by Ficoll-Histopaque density gradient centrifugation and then cryopreserved in liquid nitrogen vapor phase. Analytical flow cytometry was used to check the purity and quantity of each magnetically sorted T cell population. Each sorted fraction had its genomic DNA isolated and then quantified by UV absorbance on a Nanodrop 2000c. Using the deep immunoSEQ assay, multiplex PCR amplified TCR CDR3 regions from genomic DNA. Genomic DNA extracted from each cell subset was distributed evenly over all wells of several immunoSEQ 96-well plates, and each plate served as one replicate. For sorted subsets, each replicate PCR was loaded with approximately 0.2 ug genomic DNA, equivalent to about 30,000 T cell genomes. Purified libraries were quantified with a Qubit 3.0 fluorometer, sized on a Bioanalyzer 2100, and re-quantified with the KAPA Library Quantification kit. Each immunoSEQ 96-well plate was sequenced on its own single-read 150-cycle Illumina NextSeq 550 flow cell. The source study handled its data this way. Because only junctional sequences without quality scores were contained in the immunoSEQ output, filtering matching that applied to full-length reads could not be performed. To assign V/J genes and CDR3, sequences were annotated using PyIR, a Python wrapper for IgBLAST v1.9, with IMGT germline references. Reads were removed for weak V/J assignments (E-value above 1e-6), missing CDR3, stop codons, out-of-frame junctions, or ambiguous translated residues. V3J clonotypes were defined by identical inferred V gene, J gene, and CDR3 amino acid sequence. Percentage overlap between repertoires was calculated by dividing the number of shared unique clonotypes by the size of the smaller repertoire. Repertoire richness was assessed with RTK rarefaction, the Chao1 estimator, and Recon v2.1 estimates of unobserved clonotypes. Generation probabilities were computed with OLGA for all TCRbeta clonotypes obtained by the gDNA method from a handful of donors. TCRdb's version of the immuneACCESS table is confined to in-frame rearrangements and falls short of the full clone set. An unresolved V gene accounts for under half of the shortfall where checked; the remainder is of unknown origin. The D gene and trimming were derived from the DNA, and the V and J assignments and clone size from that table. The sample has 2 million to 2.5 million clones on record, approximately 94% of them singletons. Around 0.13% of the sample goes to the ten largest clones.

Overall study outcomes, separate from this receptor: Pairwise subsampling indicated that sequencing depth was expected to affect the degree of clonotype sharing among donors. Naive subsets generally had larger estimated clonotype richness than memory subsets. Sampling was restricted to blood, and TCR repertoires in tissues likely differ from the TCR repertoires found in blood. Even with the large sequencing depth, rarefaction of the sorted-subset datasets indicated that sequencing was incomplete. Higher generation probabilities were observed for clonotypes shared by all four sorted-subset donors than for non-shared clonotypes. Because the study included a small number of donors, the genetic and exposure-history diversity represented was limited. About 5% of naive CD4, 3.5% of naive CD8, 2.3% of memory CD4, and around 0.42% of memory CD8 clonotypes were shared across a few donors.

This sequence originates from a man aged 18 to 35 in good health. Sequenced input: naive CD4+ T cells sorted from blood. In the paper's terms, the cell subset or site label means: CD45RA+ positively selected. This receptor chain uses TRBV28 and TRBJ1-4; 10 middle bases align to TRBD1. The sequenced DNA is TGTGCCAGCCGGGACAGGGGCCTGTTTTTT. This yields the protein CASRDRGLFF.